A single TCR beta chain is shown here with its context. In each case, RNA was isolated and then reverse transcribed into cDNA as the sequencing template. The data were produced by immunoSEQ multiplex PCR, yet TCRdb's version contains in-frame clones alone and is incomplete. The sample lists 110,000 to 150,000 clones, approximately 51% occurring once. In alopecia areata patients, both lesional scalp punch biopsies and peripheral blood were collected. The authors sorted CD4+ and CD8+ T cells from PBMCs. These data originate in a study of CD8+ T cells in alopecia areata. The CDR3 extends over 12 amino acids. Deletions cut 2 bases from V and 3 bases from J, with 8 bases between. The germline gives CDR1 GTSNPN, CDR2 SVGIG (reference sequence).

This sequence joins TRBV30 and TRBJ2-7; D remains unclear. This receptor was taken from a human donor with alopecia areata. Material: CD4+ T cells sorted from blood, obtained at week 0. The CDR3 coding sequence is TGTGCCTGGAGTAAGGGCAGCTACGAGCAGTACTTC. It specifies CAWSKGSYEQYF.